This T cell receptor (beta chain) was sequenced during a study of blood T cell repertoires in COVID-19. Study-level information: The analysed material was cDNA or gDNA that came from T cells, B-cell-depleted T cells, or PBMCs.

Trimming removed 1 base from V and 0 bases from J; junction bases left unmatched: 5. CDR3 length: 17 residues. Germline V gene sequence: CDR1 GTSNPN, CDR2 SVGIG (reference sequence). The table came from immunoSEQ multiplex PCR; TCRdb's copy has only in-frame clones and leaves some out. In the table there are fewer than 60,000 clones, around nine tenths of which are singletons. The sample was peripheral blood. This sequence originates from a man aged 50 or older with acute or convalescent COVID-19. This chain connects TRBV30 to TRBJ1-4, with 10 bases identical to TRBD1. The chain's CDR3 is CAWSGTGGSATNEKLFF. The DNA of the CDR3 is TGTGCCTGGAGTGGGACAGGGGGGTCTGCAACTAATGAAAAACTGTTTTTT.